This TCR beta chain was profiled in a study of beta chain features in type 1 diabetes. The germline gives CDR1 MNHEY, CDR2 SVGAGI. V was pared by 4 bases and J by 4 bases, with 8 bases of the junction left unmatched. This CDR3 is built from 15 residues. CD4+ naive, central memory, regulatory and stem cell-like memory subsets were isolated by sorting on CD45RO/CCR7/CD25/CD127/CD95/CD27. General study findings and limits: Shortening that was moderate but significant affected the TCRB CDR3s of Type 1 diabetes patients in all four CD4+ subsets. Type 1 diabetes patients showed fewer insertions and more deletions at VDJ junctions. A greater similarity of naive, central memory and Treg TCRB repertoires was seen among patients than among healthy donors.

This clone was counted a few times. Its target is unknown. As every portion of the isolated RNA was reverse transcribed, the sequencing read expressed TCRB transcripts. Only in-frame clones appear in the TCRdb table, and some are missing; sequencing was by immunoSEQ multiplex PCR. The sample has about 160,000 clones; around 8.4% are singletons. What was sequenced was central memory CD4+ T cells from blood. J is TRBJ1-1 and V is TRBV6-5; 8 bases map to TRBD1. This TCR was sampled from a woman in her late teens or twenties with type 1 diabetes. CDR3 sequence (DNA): TGTGCCAGCAGTTCGGGACAGGTTAGGGGCACTGAAGCTTTCTTT. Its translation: CASSSGQVRGTEAFF.